These 3 T cell receptor beta chains share one sample of origin, sequenced in a study of shared clonotypes between healthy human individuals. This table comes from immunoSEQ multiplex PCR, and its TCRdb copy is limited to in-frame clones, with some not included. The sample consists of hundreds of thousands of clones, less than 96% of them appearing once. The sequenced sample consisted of naive CD4+ T cells sorted from blood. Subset of the sample: CD45RA+ positively selected. Every receptor here comes from a woman aged 30 to 39 in good health.

This chain connects TRBV11-3 to TRBJ2-5; a weak D match, TRBD2 (5 bases). The CDR3 contains 14 residues. V was shortened by 5 bases and J by 3 bases, with 13 bases between the two germline ends. The germline V gene has CDR1 SGHNT and CDR2 YENEEA. In DNA form, the CDR3 reads TGTGCCAGCAGCAAAAGCGGCAGAGAAGAGACCCAGTACTTC. It specifies CASSKSGREETQYF. Full variable domain (rest looked up from reference TRBV11-3 and TRBJ2-5): EAGVVQSPRYKIIEKKQPVAFWCNPISGHNTLYWYLQNLGQGPELLIRYENEEAVDDSQLPKDRFSAERLKGVDSTLKIQPAELGDSAVYLCASSKSGREETQYFGPGTRLLVL.

V and J are TRBV4-2 and TRBJ2-1; either TRBD1 or TRBD2 may supply D (6 bases each). The CDR3 is 15 amino acids. Trimming left V 6 bases short and J 3 bases short, with 15 bases between. Germline CDR1 LGHNA, CDR2 YNFKEQ. The CDR3 here is CASRGSGDFYNEQFF. The CDR3 bases are TGTGCCAGCAGGGGATCAGGGGACTTCTACAATGAGCAGTTCTTC.

The V gene is TRBV5-4, the J gene TRBJ1-6; D possibly corresponds to TRBD1 (5 bases). The germline gives CDR1 SGHNT, CDR2 YYREEE (reference sequence). The CDR3 covers 13 residues. Trimming removed 3 bases from V and 15 bases from J, with 16 bases in between. As DNA, the CDR3 is TGTGCCAGCAGCTCGGGGGATCGGGTTCGCCTCCACTTT. This encodes CASSSGDRVRLHF. The full variable domain, completed using reference TRBV5-4 and TRBJ1-6, is ETGVTQSPTHLIKTRGQQVTLRCSSQSGHNTVSWYQQALGQGPQFIFQYYREEENGRGNFPPRFSGLQFPNYSSELNVNALELDDSALYLCASSSGDRVRLHFGNGTRLTVT.